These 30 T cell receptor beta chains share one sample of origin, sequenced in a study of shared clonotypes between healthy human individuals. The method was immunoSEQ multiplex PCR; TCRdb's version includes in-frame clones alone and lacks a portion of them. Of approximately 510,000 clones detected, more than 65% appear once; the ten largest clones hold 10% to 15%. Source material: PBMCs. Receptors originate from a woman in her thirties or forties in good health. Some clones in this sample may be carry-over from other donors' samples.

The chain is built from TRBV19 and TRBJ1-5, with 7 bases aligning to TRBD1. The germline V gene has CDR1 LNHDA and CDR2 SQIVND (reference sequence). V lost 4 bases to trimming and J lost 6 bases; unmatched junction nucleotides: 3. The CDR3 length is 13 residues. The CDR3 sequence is CASSTGGGQPQHF. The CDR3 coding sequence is TGTGCCAGTAGTACAGGGGGGGGTCAGCCCCAGCATTTT.

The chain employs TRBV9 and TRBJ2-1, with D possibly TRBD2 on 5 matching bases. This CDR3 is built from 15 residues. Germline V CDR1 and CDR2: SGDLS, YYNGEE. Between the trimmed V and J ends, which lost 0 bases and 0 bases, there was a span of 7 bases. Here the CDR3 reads CASSVGAGSYNEQFF. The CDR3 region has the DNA TGTGCCAGCAGCGTAGGTGCGGGCTCCTACAATGAGCAGTTCTTC.

CDR3 DNA sequence: TGTGCCAGCAGCTTCAGGGCTAGCGGGCAGAATGAGCAGTTCTTC. This codes for CASSFRASGQNEQFF. The rearrangement uses TRBV7-6 and TRBJ2-1; 8 bases agree with TRBD2. V shed 3 bases and J 7 bases; nucleotides not matched to a gene: 8. Germline assignment: CDR1 SGHVS and CDR2 FNYEAQ. The CDR3 length is 15 residues.

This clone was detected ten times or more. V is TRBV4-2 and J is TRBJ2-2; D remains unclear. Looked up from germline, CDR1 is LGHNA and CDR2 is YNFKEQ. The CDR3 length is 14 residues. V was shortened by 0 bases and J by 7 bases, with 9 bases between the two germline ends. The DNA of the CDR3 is TGTGCCAGCAGCCAAGATACCCCCAGCGGGGAGCTGTTTTTT. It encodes CASSQDTPSGELFF.

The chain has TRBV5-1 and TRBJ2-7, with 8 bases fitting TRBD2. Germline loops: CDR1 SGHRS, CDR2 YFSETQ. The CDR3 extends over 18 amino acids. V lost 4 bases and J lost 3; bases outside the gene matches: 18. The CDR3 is CASSTMRLAPTKGYEQYF. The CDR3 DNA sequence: TGCGCCAGCAGCACCATGAGACTAGCGCCAACGAAAGGCTACGAGCAGTACTTC.

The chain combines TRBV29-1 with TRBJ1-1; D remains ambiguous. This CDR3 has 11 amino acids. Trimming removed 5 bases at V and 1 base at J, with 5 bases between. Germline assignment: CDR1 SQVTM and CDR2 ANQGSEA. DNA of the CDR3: TGCAGCGTTATGAGGAACACTGAAGCTTTCTTT. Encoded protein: CSVMRNTEAFF.

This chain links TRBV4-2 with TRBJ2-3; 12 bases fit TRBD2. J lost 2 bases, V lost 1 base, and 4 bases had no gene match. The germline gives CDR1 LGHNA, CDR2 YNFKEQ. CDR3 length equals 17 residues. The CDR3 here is CASSQARLAGDTDTQYF. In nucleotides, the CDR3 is TGTGCCAGCAGCCAAGCCCGACTAGCGGGGGACACAGATACGCAGTATTTT.

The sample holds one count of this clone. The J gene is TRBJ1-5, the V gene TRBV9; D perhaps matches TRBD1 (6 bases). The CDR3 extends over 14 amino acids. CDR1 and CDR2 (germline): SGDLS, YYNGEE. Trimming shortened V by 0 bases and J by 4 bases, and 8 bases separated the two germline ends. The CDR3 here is CASSVEGGNQPQHF. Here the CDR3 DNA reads TGTGCCAGCAGCGTAGAAGGGGGAAATCAGCCCCAGCATTTT.

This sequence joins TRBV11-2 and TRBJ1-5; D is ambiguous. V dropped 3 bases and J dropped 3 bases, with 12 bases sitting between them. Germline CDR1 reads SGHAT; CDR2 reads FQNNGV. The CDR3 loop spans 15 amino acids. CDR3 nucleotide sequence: TGTGCCAGCAGCTTGGACCAAACCCCCAATCAGCCCCAGCATTTT. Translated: CASSLDQTPNQPQHF.

DNA of the CDR3: TGTGCCAGCTCACCGTCAGGACTAGCCAAAAACATTCAGTACTTC. Its protein is CASSPSGLAKNIQYF. V is TRBV18 and J is TRBJ2-4; possible D gene TRBD2, 5 bases. V was clipped by 3 bases and J by 0 bases, with 9 bases between them. Germline V lookup: CDR1 KGHSH, CDR2 LQKENI. CDR3 length: 15 residues.

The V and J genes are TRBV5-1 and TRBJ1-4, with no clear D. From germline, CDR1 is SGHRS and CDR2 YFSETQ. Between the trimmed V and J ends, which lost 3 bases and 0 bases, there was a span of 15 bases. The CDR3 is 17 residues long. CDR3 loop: CASSSGILFATNEKLFF. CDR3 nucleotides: TGCGCCAGCAGCTCAGGAATCCTATTTGCAACTAATGAAAAACTGTTTTTT.

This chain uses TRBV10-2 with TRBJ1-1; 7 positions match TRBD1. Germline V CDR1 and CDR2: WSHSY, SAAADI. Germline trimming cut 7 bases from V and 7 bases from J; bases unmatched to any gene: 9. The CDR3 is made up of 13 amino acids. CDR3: CASTGNRGGEAFF. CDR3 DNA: TGCGCCAGCACTGGTAACAGGGGTGGTGAAGCTTTCTTT.

CDR3 DNA sequence: TGTGCCAGCAGCTTAGTTAGCGGAAGCTCCTACGAGCAGTACTTC. It encodes CASSLVSGSSYEQYF. The chain uses TRBV7-2 and TRBJ2-5, with D perhaps TRBD2 (6 bases). The closer fit of TRBJ2-7 to the DNA end suggests the J call may be wrong. Germline values: CDR1 SGHTA, CDR2 FQGNSA. The CDR3 length is 15 residues.

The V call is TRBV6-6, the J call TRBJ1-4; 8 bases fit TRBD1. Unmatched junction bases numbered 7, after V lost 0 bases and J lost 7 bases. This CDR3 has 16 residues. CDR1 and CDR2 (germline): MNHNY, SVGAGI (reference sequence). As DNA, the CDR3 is TGTGCCAGCAGTTACTCCCCACAGGGGGGGAGTGAAAAACTGTTTTTT. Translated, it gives CASSYSPQGGSEKLFF.

The CDR3 coding sequence is TGTGCCAGCAGTCCACAGGGGGCCCTCCTTGAAGCTTTCTTT. It specifies CASSPQGALLEAFF. The V gene is TRBV7-2, the J gene TRBJ1-1; TRBD1 agrees at 9 bases. The V gene's germline CDR1 is SGHTA and CDR2 FQGNSA. V shed 6 bases and J 7 bases; nucleotides not matched to a gene: 9. The CDR3 extends over 14 amino acids.

CDR3 sequence: CASRSGLAGTDTQYF. The CDR3 region has the DNA TGTGCCAGCAGATCTGGACTAGCGGGCACAGATACGCAGTATTTT. The genes are TRBV28 and TRBJ2-3, with 10 bases lining up with TRBD2. V shed 6 bases and J 1 base; nucleotides not matched to a gene: 4. CDR1 MDHEN and CDR2 SYDVKM come from the germline V gene. There are 15 residues in the CDR3.

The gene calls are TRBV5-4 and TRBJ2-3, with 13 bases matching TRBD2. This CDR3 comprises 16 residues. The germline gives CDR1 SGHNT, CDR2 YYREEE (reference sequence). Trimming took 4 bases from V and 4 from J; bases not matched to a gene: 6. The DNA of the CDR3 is TGTGCCAGCAGCCCACTAGCGGGAGGGGGGGCAGATACGCAGTATTTT. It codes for CASSPLAGGGADTQYF.

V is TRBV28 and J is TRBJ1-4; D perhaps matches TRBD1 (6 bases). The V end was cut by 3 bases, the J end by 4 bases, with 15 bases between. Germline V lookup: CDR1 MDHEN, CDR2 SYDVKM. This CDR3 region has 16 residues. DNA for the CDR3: TGTGCCAGCAGTTTTCGGGGGGGCGCGGATAATGAAAAACTGTTTTTT. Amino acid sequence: CASSFRGGADNEKLFF.

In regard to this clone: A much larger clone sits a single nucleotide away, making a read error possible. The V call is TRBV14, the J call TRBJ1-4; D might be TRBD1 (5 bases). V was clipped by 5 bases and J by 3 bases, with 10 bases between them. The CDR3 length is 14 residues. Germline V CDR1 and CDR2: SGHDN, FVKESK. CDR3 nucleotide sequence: TGTGCCAGCAGCACCGGGGGGGCTAATGAAAAACTGTTTTTT. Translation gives CASSTGGANEKLFF.

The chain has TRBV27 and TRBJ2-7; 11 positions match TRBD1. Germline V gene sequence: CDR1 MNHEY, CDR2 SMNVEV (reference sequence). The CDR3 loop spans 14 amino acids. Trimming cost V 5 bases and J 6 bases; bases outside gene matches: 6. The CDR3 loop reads CASSQGTGGSEQYF. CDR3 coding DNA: TGTGCCAGCAGTCAGGGGACAGGGGGATCCGAGCAGTACTTC.

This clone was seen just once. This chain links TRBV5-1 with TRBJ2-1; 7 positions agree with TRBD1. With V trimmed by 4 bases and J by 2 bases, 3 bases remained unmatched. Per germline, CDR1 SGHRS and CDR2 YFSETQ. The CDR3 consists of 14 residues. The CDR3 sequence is CASSNTGAYNEQFF. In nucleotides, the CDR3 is TGCGCCAGCAGCAATACAGGGGCCTACAATGAGCAGTTCTTC. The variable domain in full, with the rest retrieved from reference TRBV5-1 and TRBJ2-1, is KAGVTQTPRYLIKTRGQQVTLSCSPISGHRSVSWYQQTPGQGLQFLFEYFSETQRNKGNFPGRFSGRQFSNSRSEMNVSTLELGDSALYLCASSNTGAYNEQFFGPGTRLTVL.

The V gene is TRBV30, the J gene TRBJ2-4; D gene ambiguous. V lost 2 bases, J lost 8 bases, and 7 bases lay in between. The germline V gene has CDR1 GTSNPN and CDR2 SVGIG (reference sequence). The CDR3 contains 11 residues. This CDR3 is CAWSQGDIQYF. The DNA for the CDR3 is TGTGCCTGGAGTCAAGGTGACATTCAGTACTTC.

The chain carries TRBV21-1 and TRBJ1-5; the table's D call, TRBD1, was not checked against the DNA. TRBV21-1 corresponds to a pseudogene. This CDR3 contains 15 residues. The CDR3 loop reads CASSLTGVFNQPQHF. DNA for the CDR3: TGTGCCAGCAGCTTGACAGGGGTCTTTAATCAGCCCCAGCATTTT.

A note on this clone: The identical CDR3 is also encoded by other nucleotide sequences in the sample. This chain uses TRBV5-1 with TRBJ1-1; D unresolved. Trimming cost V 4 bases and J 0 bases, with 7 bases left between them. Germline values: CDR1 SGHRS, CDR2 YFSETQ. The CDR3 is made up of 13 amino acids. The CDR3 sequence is CASSLEVNTEAFF. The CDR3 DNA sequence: TGCGCCAGCAGCCTAGAAGTGAACACTGAAGCTTTCTTT.

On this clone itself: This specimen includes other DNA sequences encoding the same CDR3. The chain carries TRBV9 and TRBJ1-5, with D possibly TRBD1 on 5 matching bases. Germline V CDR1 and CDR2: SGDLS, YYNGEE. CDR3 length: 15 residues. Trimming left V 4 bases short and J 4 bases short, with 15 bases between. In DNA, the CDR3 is TGTGCCAGCAGCCCCGGGGGGGGAGGTAATCAGCCCCAGCATTTT. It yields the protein CASSPGGGGNQPQHF.

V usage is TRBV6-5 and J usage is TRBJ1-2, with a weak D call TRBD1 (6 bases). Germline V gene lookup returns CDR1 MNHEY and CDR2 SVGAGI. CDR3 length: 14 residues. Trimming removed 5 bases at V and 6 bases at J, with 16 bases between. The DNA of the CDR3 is TGTGCCAGCAGTACATTGGACAGAAGGGATGGCTACACCTTC. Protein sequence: CASSTLDRRDGYTF.

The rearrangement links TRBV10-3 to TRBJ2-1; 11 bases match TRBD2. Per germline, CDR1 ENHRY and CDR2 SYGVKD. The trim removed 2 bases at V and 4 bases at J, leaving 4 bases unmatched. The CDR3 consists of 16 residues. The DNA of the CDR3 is TGTGCCATCAGTGAGACCGGGACTAGCGGTTACAATGAGCAGTTCTTC. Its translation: CAISETGTSGYNEQFF.

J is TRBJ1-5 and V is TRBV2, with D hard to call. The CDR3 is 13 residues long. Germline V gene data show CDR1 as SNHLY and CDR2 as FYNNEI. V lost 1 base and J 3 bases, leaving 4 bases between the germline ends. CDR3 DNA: TGTGCCAGCAGTGAAGGTTACAATCAGCCCCAGCATTTT. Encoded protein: CASSEGYNQPQHF.

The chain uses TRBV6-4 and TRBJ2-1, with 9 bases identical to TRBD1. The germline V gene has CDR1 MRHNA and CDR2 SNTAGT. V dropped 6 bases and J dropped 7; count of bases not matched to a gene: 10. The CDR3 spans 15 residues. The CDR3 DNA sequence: TGTGCCAGCAGCAGGGACAGGGAGACTGGGAATGAGCAGTTCTTC. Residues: CASSRDRETGNEQFF.

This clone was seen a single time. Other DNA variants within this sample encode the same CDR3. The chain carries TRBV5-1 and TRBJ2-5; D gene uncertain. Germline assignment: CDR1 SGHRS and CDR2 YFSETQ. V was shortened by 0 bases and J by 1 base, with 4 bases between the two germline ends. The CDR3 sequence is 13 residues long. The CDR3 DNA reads TGCGCCAGCAGCTTGGGTAGCCAAGAGACCCAGTACTTC. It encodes CASSLGSQETQYF. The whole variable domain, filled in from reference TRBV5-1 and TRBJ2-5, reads KAGVTQTPRYLIKTRGQQVTLSCSPISGHRSVSWYQQTPGQGLQFLFEYFSETQRNKGNFPGRFSGRQFSNSRSEMNVSTLELGDSALYLCASSLGSQETQYFGPGTRLLVL.